This is a list of T cell receptor beta chains from one sample in a study of blood T cell repertoires in COVID-19. Assay: immunoSEQ multiplex PCR; the TCRdb copy retains only in-frame clones and omits some. This sample has around 230,000 clones, with approximately 83% found just once. Sequencing was performed on PBMCs or T cells enriched from blood (not recorded which). Receptors were obtained from a woman aged 40 to 50 with acute COVID-19. The CDR3 runs from the conserved cysteine through the conserved F or W. The D gene is left open where the match is weak. Size is stated for part of the rows, as once, few or many counts, or as a class when the clone is expanded.

D gene	V gene	clone size	J gene	CDR3 protein	CDR3 DNA
TRBD1	TRBV19	-	TRBJ1-1	CASRETGMNTEAFF	TGTGCCAGTAGAGAGACAGGGATGAACACTGAAGCTTTCTTT
-	TRBV5-1	-	TRBJ1-4	CASSLGQPNEKLFF	TGCGCCAGCAGCTTGGGACAGCCTAATGAAAAACTGTTTTTT
-	TRBV24-1	few	TRBJ1-6	CATSTGNSPLHF	TGTGCCACCAGTACCGGGAATTCACCCCTCCACTTT
-	TRBV18	-	TRBJ2-3	CASSPFSLTTDTQYF	TGTGCCAGCTCACCATTTTCACTAACCACAGATACGCAGTATTTT
-	TRBV5-1	-	TRBJ1-1	CASSREGTEAFF	TGCGCCAGCAGCCGGGAGGGAACTGAAGCTTTCTTT
-	TRBV24-1	-	TRBJ2-5	CATSDLGRGGQETQYF	TGTGCCACCAGTGATTTGGGCAGGGGTGGACAAGAGACCCAGTACTTC
-	TRBV5-4	-	TRBJ2-2	CASSLGGIPGELFF	TGTGCCAGCAGCTTAGGAGGGATACCCGGGGAGCTGTTTTTT
-	TRBV11-3	-	TRBJ2-7	CASSLVASSYEQYF	TGTGCCAGCAGCTTAGTCGCCAGTTCCTACGAGCAGTACTTC
TRBD2	TRBV14	-	TRBJ2-3	CASSKREVGDTQYF	TGTGCCAGCAGTAAGCGGGAGGTGGGAGATACGCAGTATTTT
TRBD1	TRBV13	-	TRBJ1-2	CASSLGGTGEPSSYGYTF	TGTGCCAGCAGCTTAGGGGGGACAGGGGAACCGTCGAGCTATGGCTACACCTTC
-	TRBV4-1	-	TRBJ2-7	CASSQEPGTGYEQYF	TGCGCCAGCAGCCAAGAACCGGGAACGGGATACGAGCAGTACTTC
-	TRBV4-1	-	TRBJ2-7	CASSQAGGSGLPFSYEQYF	TGCGCCAGCAGCCAAGCTGGAGGAAGCGGGCTGCCATTCTCCTACGAGCAGTACTTC
-	TRBV9	-	TRBJ1-2	CASSVGDTNYGYTF	TGTGCCAGCAGCGTAGGGGACACCAACTATGGCTACACCTTC
-	TRBV6-5	once	TRBJ1-2	CASSYSPGRDGYTF	TGTGCCAGCAGTTACTCGCCAGGGAGGGATGGCTACACCTTC